The sequence of this T cell receptor (beta chain) was determined in a study of shared clonotypes between healthy human individuals. Note on this clone: Antigen: not known.

Study-level points and caveats: Few donors restricted represented genetic and exposure-history diversity.

TCRdb keeps only in-frame clones here, not all; method: immunoSEQ multiplex PCR. The sample holds over 2 million clones, 85% to 95% seen once. The investigators split CD4+ cells into a CD45RA+ naive subset and a CD45RA-negative memory subset. In germline, CDR1 is SGHRS, CDR2 YFSETQ. V lost 4 bases, J lost 3 bases, and 23 bases lay in between. The CDR3 has 17 residues. The material sequenced was naive CD4+ T cells sorted from blood. Specified subset: CD45RA+ positively selected. The clonotype originates from a man younger than 35 in good health. The rearrangement joins TRBV5-1 to TRBJ2-7; a possible D gene is TRBD1 (5 bases). The CDR3 region is CASSPYPATGGDYEQYF. The CDR3 DNA is TGCGCCAGCAGCCCTTACCCCGCCACAGGTGGCGACTACGAGCAGTACTTC.